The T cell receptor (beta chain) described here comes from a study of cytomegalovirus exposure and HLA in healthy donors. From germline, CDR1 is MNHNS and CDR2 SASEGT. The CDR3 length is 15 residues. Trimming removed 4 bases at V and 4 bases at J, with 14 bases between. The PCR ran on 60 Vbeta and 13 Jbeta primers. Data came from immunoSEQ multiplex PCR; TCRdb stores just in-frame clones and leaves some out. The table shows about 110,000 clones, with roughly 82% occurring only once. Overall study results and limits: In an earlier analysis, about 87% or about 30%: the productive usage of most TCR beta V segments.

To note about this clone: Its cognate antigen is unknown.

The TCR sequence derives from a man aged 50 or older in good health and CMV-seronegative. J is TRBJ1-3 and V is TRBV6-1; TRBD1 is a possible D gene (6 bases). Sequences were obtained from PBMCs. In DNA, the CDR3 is TGTGCCAGCAGTGTAACAGGGCTCTCGGGAAACACCATATATTTT. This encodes CASSVTGLSGNTIYF.